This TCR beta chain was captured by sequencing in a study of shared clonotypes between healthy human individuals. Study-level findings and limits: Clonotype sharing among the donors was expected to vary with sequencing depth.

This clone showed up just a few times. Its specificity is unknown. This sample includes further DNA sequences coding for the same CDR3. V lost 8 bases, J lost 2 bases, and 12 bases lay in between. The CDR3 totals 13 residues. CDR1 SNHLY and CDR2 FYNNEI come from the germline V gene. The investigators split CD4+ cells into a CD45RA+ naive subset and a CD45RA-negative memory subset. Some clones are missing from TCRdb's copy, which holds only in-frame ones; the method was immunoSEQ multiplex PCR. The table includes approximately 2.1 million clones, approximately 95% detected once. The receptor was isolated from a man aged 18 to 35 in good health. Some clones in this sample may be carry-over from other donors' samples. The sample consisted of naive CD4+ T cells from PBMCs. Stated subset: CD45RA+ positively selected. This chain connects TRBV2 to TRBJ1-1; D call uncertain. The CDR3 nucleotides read TGTGCCAGCTCCCGCGGGGAAAACACTGAAGCTTTCTTT. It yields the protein CASSRGENTEAFF.